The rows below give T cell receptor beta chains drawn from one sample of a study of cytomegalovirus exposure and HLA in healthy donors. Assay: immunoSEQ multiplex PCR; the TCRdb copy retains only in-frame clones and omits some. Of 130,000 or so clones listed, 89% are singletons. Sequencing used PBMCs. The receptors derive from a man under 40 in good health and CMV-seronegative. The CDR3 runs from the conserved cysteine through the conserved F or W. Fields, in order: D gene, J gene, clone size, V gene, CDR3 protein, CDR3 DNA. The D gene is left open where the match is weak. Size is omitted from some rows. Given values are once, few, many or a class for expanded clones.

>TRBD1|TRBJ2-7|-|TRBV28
CASSLPGTANYEQYF
TGTGCCAGCAGTCTTCCTGGGACAGCCAACTACGAGCAGTACTTC
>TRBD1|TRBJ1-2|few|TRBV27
CASSGQGPVANYGYTF
TGTGCCAGCAGCGGACAGGGACCGGTAGCTAACTATGGCTACACCTTC
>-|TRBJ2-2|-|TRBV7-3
CASSPNGGLAGAQRGGLFF
TGTGCCAGCAGCCCGAATGGGGGACTTGCGGGGGCTCAACGAGGCGGGCTGTTTTTT
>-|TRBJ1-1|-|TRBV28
CASSLLADEAFF
TGTGCCAGCAGTTTACTGGCAGATGAAGCTTTCTTT
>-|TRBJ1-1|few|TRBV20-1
CSAHRVSEAFF
TGCAGTGCTCACAGGGTGAGTGAAGCTTTCTTT
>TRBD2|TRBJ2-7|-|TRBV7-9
CASSPGAGGPRYEQYF
TGTGCCAGCAGCCCCGGGGCGGGGGGGCCGCGGTACGAGCAGTACTTC
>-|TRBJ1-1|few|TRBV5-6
CASSFSGVGTEAFF
TGTGCCAGCAGCTTTTCCGGAGTGGGCACTGAAGCTTTCTTT
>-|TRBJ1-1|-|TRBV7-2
CASSLERPNTEAFF
TGTGCCAGCAGCTTAGAGCGGCCGAACACTGAAGCTTTCTTT
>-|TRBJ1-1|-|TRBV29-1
CSVSTLRVNTEAFF
TGCAGCGTGAGTACCCTCAGGGTTAACACTGAAGCTTTCTTT
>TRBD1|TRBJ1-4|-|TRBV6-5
CASSYYGYGQGGLFF
TGTGCCAGCAGTTACTATGGTTATGGCCAGGGGGGACTGTTTTTT
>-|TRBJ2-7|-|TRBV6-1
CASSGLIIQGRAYEQYF
TGTGCCAGCAGTGGATTAATCATCCAGGGTAGGGCCTACGAGCAGTACTTC
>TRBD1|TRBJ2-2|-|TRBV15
CATSQSFTGGGGELFF
TGTGCCACCAGTCAAAGTTTCACAGGGGGCGGCGGGGAGCTGTTTTTT
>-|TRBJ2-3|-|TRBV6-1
CASKDRFSTDTQYF
TGTGCCAGCAAGGACAGATTTAGCACAGATACGCAGTATTTT
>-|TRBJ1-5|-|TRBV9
CASSARGYSRWGNQPQHF
TGTGCCAGCAGCGCTCGGGGGTACTCCCGCTGGGGCAATCAGCCCCAGCATTTT
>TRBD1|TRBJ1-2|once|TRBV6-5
CASSQTGPGGYTF
TGTGCCAGCAGCCAGACAGGGCCTGGGGGCTACACCTTC
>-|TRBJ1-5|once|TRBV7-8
CASSVYRRDQPQHF
TGTGCCAGCAGCGTCTACAGGAGAGATCAGCCCCAGCATTTT
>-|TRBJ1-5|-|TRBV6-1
CASLMGSPNQPQHF
TGTGCCAGCTTAATGGGGAGCCCCAATCAGCCCCAGCATTTT
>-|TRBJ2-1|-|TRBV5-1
CASSLGQEASQFF
TGCGCCAGCAGCTTGGGACAGGAAGCGTCGCAGTTCTTC
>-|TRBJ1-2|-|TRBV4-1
CASSQVEVNAYGYTF
TGCGCCAGCAGCCAAGTTGAGGTTAACGCCTATGGCTACACCTTC
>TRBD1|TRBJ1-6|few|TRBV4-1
CASSQLTGPREWALHF
TGCGCCAGCAGCCAACTGACAGGGCCCCGGGAATGGGCCCTCCACTTT
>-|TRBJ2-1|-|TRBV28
CATLPGAGVYNEQFF
TGTGCCACCCTACCCGGGGCAGGGGTCTACAATGAGCAGTTCTTC
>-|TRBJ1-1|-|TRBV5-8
CASSLSAHRNTEAFF
TGTGCCAGCAGCTTGTCTGCCCACAGGAACACTGAAGCTTTCTTT
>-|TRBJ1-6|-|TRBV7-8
CASSSDFVTSPLHF
TGTGCCAGCAGTTCGGACTTTGTCACTTCACCCCTCCACTTT
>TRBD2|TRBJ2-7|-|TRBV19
CASSTSGGDEQYF
TGTGCCAGTAGTACTAGCGGGGGGGACGAGCAGTACTTC
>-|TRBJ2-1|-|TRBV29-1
CSVRVGWTGEQFF
TGCAGCGTTCGGGTGGGGTGGACTGGCGAGCAGTTCTTC
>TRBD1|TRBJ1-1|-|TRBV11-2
CASSRYGQVGTEAFF
TGTGCCAGCAGCCGATATGGACAGGTTGGGACTGAAGCTTTCTTT
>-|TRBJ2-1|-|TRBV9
CASNLFAGSGGNEQFF
TGTGCCAGCAACCTATTCGCGGGGTCCGGGGGAAATGAGCAGTTCTTC
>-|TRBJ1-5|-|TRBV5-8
CASSLGTRPKPQHF
TGTGCCAGCAGCTTGGGTACACGTCCAAAGCCCCAGCATTTT
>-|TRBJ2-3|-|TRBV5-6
CASSLKGGAVDTQYF
TGTGCCAGCAGCTTGAAGGGGGGGGCCGTAGATACGCAGTATTTT
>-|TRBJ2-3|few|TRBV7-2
CASSFAGADTQYF
TGTGCCAGCAGCTTTGCGGGTGCGGATACGCAGTATTTT
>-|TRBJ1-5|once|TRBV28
CASSLGGGNQPQHF
TGTGCCAGCAGCCTGGGGGGAGGCAATCAGCCCCAGCATTTT
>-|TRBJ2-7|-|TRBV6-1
CASKNIYEQYF
TGTGCCAGCAAAAACATTTACGAGCAGTACTTC